This T cell receptor (beta chain) was retrieved from a study of cytotoxic CD8 clonotypes in ibrutinib-treated CLL. Study results and caveats: Patients showed higher baseline clonality than age-matched healthy donors, and it tracked circulating CD8+ T-cell counts.

Germline CDR1 LNHNV, CDR2 YYDKDF (reference sequence). The CDR3 runs to 15 residues. V trimming: 4 bases; J trimming: 6 bases; junction bases outside the gene matches: 7. TCRdb keeps only in-frame clones here, not all; method: immunoSEQ multiplex PCR. The table shows 60,000 or so clones, with approximately 54% occurring only once. Note on this clone: Its antigen is not known.

The TCR originated in a human donor with chronic lymphocytic leukemia. V gene TRBV15 combines with J gene TRBJ1-4, with 8 nucleotides matching TRBD1. Sequenced material: PBMCs, taken after 12 months of ibrutinib treatment. The CDR3 protein is CATSTYRGKDEKLFF. The DNA of the CDR3 is TGTGCCACCAGCACATACAGGGGGAAGGATGAAAAACTGTTTTTT.